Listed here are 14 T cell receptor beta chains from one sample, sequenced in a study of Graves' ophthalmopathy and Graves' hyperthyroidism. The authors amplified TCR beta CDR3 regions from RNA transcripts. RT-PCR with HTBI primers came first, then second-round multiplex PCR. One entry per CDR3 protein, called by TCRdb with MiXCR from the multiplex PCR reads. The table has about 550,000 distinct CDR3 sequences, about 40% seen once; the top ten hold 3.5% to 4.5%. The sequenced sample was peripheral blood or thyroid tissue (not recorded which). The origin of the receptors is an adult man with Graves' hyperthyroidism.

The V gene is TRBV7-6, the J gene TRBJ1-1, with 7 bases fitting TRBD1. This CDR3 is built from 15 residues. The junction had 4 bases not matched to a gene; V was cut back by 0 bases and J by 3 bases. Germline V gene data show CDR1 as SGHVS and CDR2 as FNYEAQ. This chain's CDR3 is CASSLARDSHTEAFF. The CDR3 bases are TGTGCCAGCAGCTTAGCTCGGGACAGCCACACTGAAGCTTTCTTT.

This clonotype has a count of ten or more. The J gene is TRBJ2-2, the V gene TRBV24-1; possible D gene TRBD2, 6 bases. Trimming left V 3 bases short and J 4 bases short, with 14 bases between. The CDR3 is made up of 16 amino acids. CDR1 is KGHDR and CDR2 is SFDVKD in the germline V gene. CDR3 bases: TGTGCCACCAGTGATCCGGGGGAGGACCGCACCGGGGAGCTGTTTTTT. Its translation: CATSDPGEDRTGELFF.

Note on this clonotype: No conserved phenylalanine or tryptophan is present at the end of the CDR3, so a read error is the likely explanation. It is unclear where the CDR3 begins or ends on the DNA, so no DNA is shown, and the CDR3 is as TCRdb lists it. CDR3 protein: CASSREQG. The chain recombines TRBV2 with TRBJ1-2; the D call of TRBD1 is as the table states it, not checked on the DNA. CDR1 SNHLY and CDR2 FYNNEI come from the germline V gene. The CDR3 is made up of 8 amino acids, end residues included.

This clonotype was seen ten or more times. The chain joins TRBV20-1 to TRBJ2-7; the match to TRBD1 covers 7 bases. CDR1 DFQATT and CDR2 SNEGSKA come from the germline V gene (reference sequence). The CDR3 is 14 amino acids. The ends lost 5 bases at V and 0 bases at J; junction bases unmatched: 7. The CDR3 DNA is TGCAGTGCTGGGACAGACTGGAGCTCCTACGAGCAGTACTTC. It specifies CSAGTDWSSYEQYF.

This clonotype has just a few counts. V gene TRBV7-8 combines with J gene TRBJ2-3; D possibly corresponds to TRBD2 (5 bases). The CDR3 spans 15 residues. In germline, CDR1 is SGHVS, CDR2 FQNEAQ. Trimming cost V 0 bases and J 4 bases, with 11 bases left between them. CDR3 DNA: TGTGCCAGCAGCTTAGCGGCTGAGCGGTCAGATACGCAGTATTTT. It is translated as CASSLAAERSDTQYF. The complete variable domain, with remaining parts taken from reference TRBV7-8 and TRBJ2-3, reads GAGVSQSPRYKVAKRGQDVALRCDPISGHVSLFWYQQALGQGPEFLTYFQNEAQLDKSGLPSDRFFAERPEGSVSTLKIQRTQQEDSAVYLCASSLAAERSDTQYFGPGTRLTVL.

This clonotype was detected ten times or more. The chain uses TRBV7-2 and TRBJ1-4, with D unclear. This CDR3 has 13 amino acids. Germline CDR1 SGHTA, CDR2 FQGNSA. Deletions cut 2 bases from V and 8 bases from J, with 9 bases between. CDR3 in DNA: TGTGCCAGCAGCTTATCGTGGACCGAAAAACTGTTTTTT. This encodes CASSLSWTEKLFF.

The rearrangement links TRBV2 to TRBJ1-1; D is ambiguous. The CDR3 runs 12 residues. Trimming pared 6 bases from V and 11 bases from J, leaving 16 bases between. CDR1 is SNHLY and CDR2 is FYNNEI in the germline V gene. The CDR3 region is CASRQFPGWAFF. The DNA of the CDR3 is TGTGCCAGCAGACAATTCCCGGGATGGGCTTTCTTT.

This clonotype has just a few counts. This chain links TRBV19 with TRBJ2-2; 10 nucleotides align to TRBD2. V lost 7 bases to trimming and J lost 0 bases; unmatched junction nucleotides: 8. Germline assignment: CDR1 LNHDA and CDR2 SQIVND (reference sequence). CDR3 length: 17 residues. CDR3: CASIRGGLATNTGELFF. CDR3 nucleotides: TGTGCCAGTATTAGAGGGGGACTAGCGACGAACACCGGGGAGCTGTTTTTT. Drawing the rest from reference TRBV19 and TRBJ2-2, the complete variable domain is DGGITQSPKYLFRKEGQNVTLSCEQNLNHDAMYWYRQDPGQGLRLIYYSQIVNDFQKGDIAEGYSVSREKKESFPLTVTSAQKNPTAFYLCASIRGGLATNTGELFFGEGSRLTVL.

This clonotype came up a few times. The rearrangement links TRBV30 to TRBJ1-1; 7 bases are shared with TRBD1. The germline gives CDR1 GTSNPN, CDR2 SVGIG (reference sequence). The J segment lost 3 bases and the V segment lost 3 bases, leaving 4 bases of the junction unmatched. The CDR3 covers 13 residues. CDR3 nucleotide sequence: TGTGCCTGGAGAGCCACAGGGGACACTGAAGCTTTCTTT. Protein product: CAWRATGDTEAFF.

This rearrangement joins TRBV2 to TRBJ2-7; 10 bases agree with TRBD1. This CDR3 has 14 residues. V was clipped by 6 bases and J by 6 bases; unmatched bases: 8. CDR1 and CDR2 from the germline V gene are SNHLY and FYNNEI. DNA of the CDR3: TGTGCCAGCAGGACCGGGACAGGGGCCAGCGAGCAGTACTTC. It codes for CASRTGTGASEQYF.

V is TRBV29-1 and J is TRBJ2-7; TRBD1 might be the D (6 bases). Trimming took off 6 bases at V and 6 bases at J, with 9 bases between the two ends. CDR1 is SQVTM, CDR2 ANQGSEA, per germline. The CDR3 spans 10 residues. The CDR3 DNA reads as TGCAGCGTGGGGGCGCCCGAGCAGTACTTC. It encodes CSVGAPEQYF.

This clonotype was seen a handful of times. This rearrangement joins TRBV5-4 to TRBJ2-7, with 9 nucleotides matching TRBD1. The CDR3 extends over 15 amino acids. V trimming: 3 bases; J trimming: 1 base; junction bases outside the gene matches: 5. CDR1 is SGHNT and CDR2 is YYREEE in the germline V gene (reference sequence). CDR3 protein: CASSWGQGFSYEQYF. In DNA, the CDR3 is TGTGCCAGCAGCTGGGGACAGGGTTTTTCCTACGAGCAGTACTTC.

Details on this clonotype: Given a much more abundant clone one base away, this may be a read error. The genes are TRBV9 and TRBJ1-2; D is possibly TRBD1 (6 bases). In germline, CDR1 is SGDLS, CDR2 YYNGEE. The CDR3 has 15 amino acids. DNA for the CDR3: TGTACCAGCAGCGTAGGGGGGTTGAGCAACTATGGCTACACCTTC. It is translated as CTSSVGGLSNYGYTF.

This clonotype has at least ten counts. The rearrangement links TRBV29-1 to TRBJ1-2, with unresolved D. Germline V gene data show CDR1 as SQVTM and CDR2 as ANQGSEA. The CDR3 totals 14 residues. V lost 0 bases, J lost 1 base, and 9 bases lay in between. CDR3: CSVEDWHLNYGYTF. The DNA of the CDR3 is TGCAGCGTTGAAGATTGGCACCTTAACTATGGCTACACCTTC.